These 27 T cell receptor beta chains were sequenced from one sample in a study of blood T cells in healthy people across ages. It was with a sample-barcoded 5' primer and a J-beta primer mix that a second PCR of about 6 to 12 cycles was run. TCRdb re-analysed the 5' RACE reads in MiXCR, keeping a single row per CDR3 protein. The data contain about 290,000 distinct CDR3 sequences, about 25% of them singletons. Material for sequencing was blood. Every receptor here comes from a woman in her 70s in good health.

Points on this clonotype: A read error may be the cause here, since a much bigger clone is one base away. The chain employs TRBV7-3 and TRBJ2-2, with D possibly being TRBD1 or TRBD2 (5 bases each). Germline V gene sequence: CDR1 SGHTA, CDR2 FQGTGA. This CDR3 region has 11 residues. V was cut by 8 bases and J by 7 bases, with 8 bases left in between. For the CDR3, the DNA is TGTGCCAGCGGTGGGGGCGGGGAGCTGTTTTTT. Translating gives CASGGGGELFF.

This clonotype was seen only a few times. The V gene is TRBV5-1, the J gene TRBJ1-4; D not resolved. The germline gives CDR1 SGHRS, CDR2 YFSETQ. The CDR3 spans 15 residues. V lost 0 bases and J lost 1, with 7 bases in between. CDR3 in amino acids: CASSLAAGTNEKLFF. The CDR3 bases are TGCGCCAGCAGCTTGGCGGCAGGAACTAATGAAAAACTGTTTTTT.

The sample holds a few counts of this clonotype. The chain is built from TRBV9 and TRBJ2-1; TRBD2 agrees at 7 bases. Germline CDR1 and CDR2: SGDLS and YYNGEE. Losses at the gene ends were 6 bases for V and 4 bases for J; bases not matched to a gene: 10. The CDR3 sequence is 15 residues long. The CDR3 DNA reads as TGTGCCAGCAACTACGGGGGGACTAATTACAATGAGCAGTTCTTC. Translation gives CASNYGGTNYNEQFF.

The chain uses TRBV7-8 and TRBJ2-1, with 8 positions matching TRBD1. J gave up 2 bases and V 2 bases, and 2 bases lay outside the gene matches. Germline loops: CDR1 SGHVS, CDR2 FQNEAQ. This CDR3 has 15 amino acids. CDR3 coding DNA: TGTGCCAGCAGCTTAAGACAGGGGACCTACAATGAGCAGTTCTTC. As protein: CASSLRQGTYNEQFF.

The V call is TRBV3-1, the J call TRBJ2-5; possibly TRBD2 for D (5 bases). From germline, CDR1 is LGHDT and CDR2 YNNKEL (reference sequence). The CDR3 is 14 amino acids. The V end lost 4 bases, the J end lost 7 bases, and 16 bases lay between the germline ends. In nucleotides, the CDR3 is TGTGCCAGCAGCCCACCTAGCTCTCGTGGGACCCAGTACTTC. It encodes CASSPPSSRGTQYF.

The CDR3 spells CASSPGRGQRTVFEKLFF. CDR3 in DNA: TGTGCCAGCAGCCCGGGCCGGGGACAGCGAACTGTCTTTGAAAAACTGTTTTTT. The V and J genes are TRBV14 and TRBJ1-4, with TRBD1 identical over 7 bases. J gave up 7 bases and V 4 bases, and 18 bases lay outside the gene matches. CDR1 SGHDN and CDR2 FVKESK come from the germline V gene. The CDR3 runs 18 residues.

This clonotype occurred a few times. This chain links TRBV10-3 with TRBJ1-1; perhaps TRBD1 as D (6 bases). CDR1 ENHRY and CDR2 SYGVKD come from the germline V gene. There are 13 residues in the CDR3. V was cut by 7 bases and J by 5 bases, with 14 bases left in between. For the CDR3, the DNA is TGTGCCATCAACAGGGAGACGGAGACTGAAGCTTTCTTT. This gives the protein CAINRETETEAFF.

This clonotype has more than one count but fewer than ten. Its ends do not fully match the called genes, so a read error is possible. The chain is built from TRBV20-1 and TRBJ1-5, with D possibly being TRBD1 (5 bases). The germline V gene encodes CDR1 DFQATT and CDR2 SNEGSKA (reference sequence). The CDR3 loop spans 14 amino acids. The CDR3 loop reads CSAPTPGLNRPQHF. CDR3 in DNA: TGCAGTGCTCCAACCCCAGGGTTGAATCGGCCCCAGCATTTT.

The sample holds a few counts of this clonotype. Germline and junction disagree at one end, which may indicate a read error. This chain uses TRBV20-1 with TRBJ2-5; 16 bases are a match to TRBD2. The germline gives CDR1 DFQATT, CDR2 SNEGSKA (reference sequence). CDR3 length: 17 amino acids. The CDR3: CSARFGTSGRGQETRYF. CDR3 nucleotides: TGCAGTGCTAGATTCGGGACTAGCGGGAGGGGTCAAGAGACCCGGTACTTC.

About this clonotype itself: Compared with germline, one end of the junction differs, possibly owing to a read error. V and J are TRBV5-1 and TRBJ1-6; TRBD1 matches at 7 bases. This CDR3 is built from 15 residues. Germline CDR1 and CDR2: SGHRS and YFSETQ. The CDR3 nucleotides are TGCGCCAGCAGCTTAACCGGGACAGCCAATTCGCCCCTCCACTTT. It codes for CASSLTGTANSPLHF.

The chain joins TRBV11-2 to TRBJ2-1, with D hard to call. This CDR3 spans 16 amino acids. Trimming shortened V by 3 bases and J by 0 bases, and 12 bases separated the two germline ends. Per the germline V gene, CDR1 is SGHAT and CDR2 is FQNNGV. The CDR3 loop is CASSLRSDSSYNEQFF. In DNA form, the CDR3 reads TGTGCCAGCAGCTTGCGATCCGATAGCTCCTACAATGAGCAGTTCTTC.

The chain uses TRBV5-4 and TRBJ2-3; TRBD2 agrees at 7 bases. CDR3 length: 17 residues. Germline V CDR1 and CDR2: SGHNT, YYREEE (reference sequence). Losses at the gene ends were 4 bases for V and 0 bases for J; bases not matched to a gene: 11. Here the CDR3 DNA reads TGTGCCAGCAGCCCAACGGCGGGAGTCCCCAGCACAGATACGCAGTATTTT. Its protein product is CASSPTAGVPSTDTQYF. The complete variable domain, with remaining parts taken from reference TRBV5-4 and TRBJ2-3, reads ETGVTQSPTHLIKTRGQQVTLRCSSQSGHNTVSWYQQALGQGPQFIFQYYREEENGRGNFPPRFSGLQFPNYSSELNVNALELDDSALYLCASSPTAGVPSTDTQYFGPGTRLTVL.

The V call is TRBV6-5, the J call TRBJ2-7; no definite D call. Germline CDR1 and CDR2: MNHEY and SVGAGI. V was trimmed by 0 bases and J by 2 bases, leaving 8 bases between them. This CDR3 comprises 14 residues. As DNA, the CDR3 is TGTGCCAGCAGTTACTCTGGTCTTGCCTACGAGCAGTACTTC. Its protein is CASSYSGLAYEQYF.

The V and J genes are TRBV5-1 and TRBJ2-5; D remains unclear. V gave up 3 bases and J gave up 0 bases, with 12 bases separating them. Germline V gene lookup returns CDR1 SGHRS and CDR2 YFSETQ. The CDR3 loop spans 15 amino acids. CDR3 sequence reads: CASSSPGQYQETQYF. CDR3 in DNA: TGCGCCAGCAGCTCCCCCGGTCAGTACCAAGAGACCCAGTACTTC.

This rearrangement joins TRBV27 to TRBJ2-1; possibly TRBD2 for D (6 bases). This CDR3 has 13 amino acids. Germline-derived CDR1 and CDR2 are MNHEY and SMNVEV (reference sequence). The CDR3 nucleotides read TGTGGAACGGCGGGAAGCTCCTACAATGAGCAGTTCTTC. This gives the protein CGTAGSSYNEQFF.

A few counts support this clonotype. The J gene is TRBJ1-1, the V gene TRBV5-1; D is unresolved. The CDR3 spans 15 residues. The germline CDR1 and CDR2 sequences are SGHRS and YFSETQ. V was pared by 0 bases and J by 1 base, with 10 bases between. The CDR3 spells CASSLGGGENTEAFF. CDR3 coding DNA: TGCGCCAGCAGCTTGGGTGGAGGAGAGAACACTGAAGCTTTCTTT.

V gene TRBV28 combines with J gene TRBJ1-1; a possible D gene is TRBD1 (5 bases). The CDR3 is 13 residues long. Germline V gives CDR1 MDHEN, CDR2 SYDVKM. Trimming stripped 4 bases from V and 7 bases from J, with 13 bases between. The CDR3 DNA is TGTGCCAGCAGTTGGGGAGAACAGGTTGAAGCTTTCTTT. Its protein product is CASSWGEQVEAFF.

The sample holds a few counts of this clonotype. The chain joins TRBV28 to TRBJ2-3; 9 positions match TRBD2. Trimming took 10 bases from V and 5 from J; bases not matched to a gene: 13. CDR1 and CDR2 (germline): MDHEN, SYDVKM. This CDR3 comprises 15 residues. The CDR3 region is CAIAGAGGPKDTQYF. The CDR3, as DNA: TGTGCCATCGCTGGGGCGGGAGGGCCGAAAGATACGCAGTATTTT. Full variable domain (remainder filled in from reference TRBV28 and TRBJ2-3): DVKVTQSSRYLVKRTGEKVFLECVQDMDHENMFWYRQDPGLGLRLIYFSYDVKMKEKGDIPEGYSVSREKKERFSLILESASTNQTSMYLCAIAGAGGPKDTQYFGPGTRLTVL.

This rearrangement joins TRBV29-1 to TRBJ1-1; D call uncertain. This CDR3 spans 13 amino acids. Trimming pared 4 bases from V and 5 bases from J, leaving 14 bases between. Germline CDR1 SQVTM, CDR2 ANQGSEA. The DNA of the CDR3 is TGCAGCGTTGTCGGGGAATATCGGACTGAAGCTTTCTTT. Translation gives CSVVGEYRTEAFF.

This clonotype was observed a handful of times. The rearrangement links TRBV12-5 to TRBJ2-3; D is perhaps TRBD2 (6 bases). Germline-derived CDR1 and CDR2 are LGHNT and FRNRAP. This CDR3 contains 14 residues. Trimming pared 4 bases from V and 2 bases from J, leaving 10 bases between. The CDR3 DNA follows: TGTGCTAGTGGTTCGGGACTGAACACAGATACGCAGTATTTT. It encodes CASGSGLNTDTQYF. Using reference TRBV12-5 and TRBJ2-3 for the parts outside the CDR3, the full variable domain is DARVTQTPRHKVTEMGQEVTMRCQPILGHNTVFWYRQTMMQGLELLAYFRNRAPLDDSGMPKDRFSAEMPDATLATLKIQPSEPRDSAVYFCASGSGLNTDTQYFGPGTRLTVL.

The gene calls are TRBV29-1 and TRBJ2-1; no definite D call. The CDR3 length is 13 residues. V shed 4 bases and J shed 6 bases, with 13 bases lying between them. CDR1 SQVTM and CDR2 ANQGSEA come from the germline V gene. This CDR3 is CSVVPLSSNEQFF. CDR3 in DNA: TGCAGCGTTGTCCCCCTAAGCAGCAATGAGCAGTTCTTC.

The chain joins TRBV12-3 or TRBV12-4 to TRBJ2-7; a weak D match, TRBD2 (6 bases). V lost 5 bases, J lost 1 base, and 15 bases lay in between. The CDR3 length is 15 residues. The CDR3: CASSPREFLSYEQYF. CDR3 sequence (DNA): TGTGCCAGCAGTCCTCGGGAGTTCTTATCCTACGAGCAGTACTTC.

This clonotype was recorded many times. The rearrangement links TRBV29-1 to TRBJ2-5; D perhaps matches TRBD2 (5 bases). The J call could be wrong; TRBJ2-1 is a better fit for the DNA end. Germline V gene sequence: CDR1 SQVTM, CDR2 ANQGSEA. The CDR3 contains 12 residues. DNA of the CDR3: TGCAGCGTTGGGGAGACCTCGGGTGAGCAGTTCTTC. This sequence encodes CSVGETSGEQFF.

Here the CDR3 reads CASSGGQGYTEAFF. CDR3 sequence (DNA): TGCGCCAGCAGCGGCGGACAGGGGTACACTGAAGCTTTCTTT. The rearrangement joins TRBV5-1 to TRBJ1-1; 9 bases line up with TRBD1. With V trimmed by 4 bases and J by 3 bases, 4 bases remained unmatched. The CDR3 spans 14 residues. Germline lookup yields CDR1 SGHRS and CDR2 YFSETQ.

This chain connects TRBV6-6 to TRBJ1-1; D gene unclear. Germline V gives CDR1 MNHNY, CDR2 SVGAGI (reference sequence). V shed 5 bases and J shed 1 base, with 8 bases lying between them. The CDR3 runs to 13 residues. The CDR3 sequence: CASSGPGNTEAFF. In DNA form, the CDR3 reads TGTGCCAGCAGTGGACCAGGGAACACTGAAGCTTTCTTT.

This clonotype was counted a few times. V gene TRBV7-9 combines with J gene TRBJ1-4, with D possibly matching TRBD1 (6 bases). Germline V gene lookup returns CDR1 SEHNR and CDR2 FQNEAQ (reference sequence). Trimming shortened V by 1 base and J by 7 bases, and 13 bases separated the two germline ends. The CDR3 is 15 residues long. CDR3 region: CASSLDQGRTEKLFF. As DNA, the CDR3 is TGTGCCAGCAGCTTAGATCAGGGGCGGACTGAAAAACTGTTTTTT.

This clonotype was counted ten times or more. The chain employs TRBV7-2 and TRBJ2-5, with D possibly TRBD2 on 6 matching bases. The CDR3 is made up of 14 amino acids. Germline V gives CDR1 SGHTA, CDR2 FQGNSA. Trimming took 1 base from V and 5 from J, leaving 11 bases between them. The CDR3 nucleotides read TGTGCCAGCAGCTTAGGTTCGGGAGTGGAGACCCAGTACTTC. Residues: CASSLGSGVETQYF. The variable domain in full, with the rest retrieved from reference TRBV7-2 and TRBJ2-5, is GAGVSQSPSNKVTEKGKDVELRCDPISGHTALYWYRQSLGQGLEFLIYFQGNSAPDKSGLPSDRFSAERTGGSVSTLTIQRTQQEDSAVYLCASSLGSGVETQYFGPGTRLLVL.